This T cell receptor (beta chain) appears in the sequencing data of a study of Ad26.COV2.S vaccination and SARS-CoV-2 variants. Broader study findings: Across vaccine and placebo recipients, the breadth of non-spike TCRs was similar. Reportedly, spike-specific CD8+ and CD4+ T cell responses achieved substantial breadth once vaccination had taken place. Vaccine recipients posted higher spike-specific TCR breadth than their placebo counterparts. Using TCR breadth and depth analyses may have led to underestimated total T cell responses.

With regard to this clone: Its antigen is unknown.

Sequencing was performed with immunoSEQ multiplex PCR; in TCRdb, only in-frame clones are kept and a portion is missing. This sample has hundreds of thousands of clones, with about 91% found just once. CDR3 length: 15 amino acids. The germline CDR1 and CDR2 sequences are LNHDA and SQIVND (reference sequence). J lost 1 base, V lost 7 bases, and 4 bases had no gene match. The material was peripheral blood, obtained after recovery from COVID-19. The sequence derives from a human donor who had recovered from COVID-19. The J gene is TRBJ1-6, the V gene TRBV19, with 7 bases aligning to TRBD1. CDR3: CASNTGASYNSPLHF. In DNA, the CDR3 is TGTGCCAGTAATACAGGGGCGTCCTATAATTCACCCCTCCACTTT.